The 12 T cell receptor beta chains listed next were all sequenced from one sample in a study of CD8 T cells in ankylosing spondylitis. Overall study findings and caveats: One TCR beta motif, made up of roughly 8 highly homologous variants, appeared characteristic of ankylosing spondylitis blood.

These receptors have no known antigen. TCRdb used MiXCR to reprocess the 5' RACE reads, holding one entry per CDR3 protein. The sample consists of 700,000 or so distinct CDR3 sequences, about 20% of them appearing once. Sequenced material: blood, either unsorted or a sorted T cell fraction (not recorded which). These TCRs come from a male donor with ankylosing spondylitis.

This clonotype appeared many times. J is TRBJ1-2 and V is TRBV30, with D unclear. Germline lookup yields CDR1 GTSNPN and CDR2 SVGIG (reference sequence). CDR3 size: 12 residues. Trimming removed 2 bases at V and 8 bases at J, with 12 bases between. CDR3 in amino acids: CAWSPGVVGYTF. For the CDR3, the DNA is TGTGCCTGGAGTCCCGGGGTCGTAGGCTACACCTTC.

This clonotype was counted between two and nine times. V usage is TRBV4-3 and J usage is TRBJ2-2; 7 positions agree with TRBD1. CDR3 length: 17 amino acids. The J segment lost 0 bases and the V segment lost 4 bases, leaving 8 bases of the junction unmatched. The germline gives CDR1 LGHNA, CDR2 YSLEER. DNA for the CDR3: TGCGCCAGCAGCCGCTGGACAGGCCCTACGAACACCGGGGAGCTGTTTTTT. This gives the protein CASSRWTGPTNTGELFF.

The chain employs TRBV4-3 and TRBJ2-1, with D tentatively TRBD2 (6 bases). With 4 bases removed from V and 4 bases from J, the gap between germline ends came to 17 bases. Germline values: CDR1 LGHNA, CDR2 YSLEER. The CDR3 is made up of 16 amino acids. CDR3 in amino acids: CASSPSIADIYNEQFF. The CDR3, as DNA: TGCGCCAGCAGCCCCTCAATAGCGGACATATACAATGAGCAGTTCTTC.

A few counts support this clonotype. CDR3 amino acids: CASSLSGSRGNTEAFF. The DNA of the CDR3 is TGCGCCAGCAGCTTATCAGGGTCCCGAGGGAACACTGAAGCTTTCTTT. This rearrangement joins TRBV5-1 to TRBJ1-1; D possibly corresponds to TRBD1 (5 bases). This CDR3 has 16 residues. Per the germline V gene, CDR1 is SGHRS and CDR2 is YFSETQ. Between the trimmed V and J ends, which lost 2 bases and 1 base, there was a span of 15 bases.

There are a few counts of this clonotype. This CDR3 is CASMPDRVTYEQYF. In nucleotides, the CDR3 is TGTGCCAGCATGCCGGACAGGGTTACCTACGAGCAGTACTTC. V is TRBV6-1 and J is TRBJ2-7; 8 nucleotides line up with TRBD1. CDR3 length equals 14 residues. The V gene's germline CDR1 is MNHNS and CDR2 SASEGT. V lost 7 bases and J lost 2; bases outside the gene matches: 7.

This clonotype occurred a few times. This chain connects TRBV3-1 to TRBJ2-1, with a possible D match to TRBD1 (6 bases). V was cut by 0 bases and J by 3 bases, with 15 bases left in between. CDR3 length: 17 residues. Germline V gives CDR1 LGHDT, CDR2 YNNKEL (reference sequence). CDR3 loop: CASSQEPPGHLYNEQFF. CDR3 DNA sequence: TGTGCCAGCAGCCAAGAACCTCCGGGACACCTCTACAATGAGCAGTTCTTC.

The rearrangement links TRBV4-3 to TRBJ2-7; 8 bases fit TRBD1. Trimming at V came to 4 bases and at J to 5 bases, leaving 7 bases not matched to a gene. Germline V gene data show CDR1 as LGHNA and CDR2 as YSLEER. The CDR3 has 14 amino acids. As DNA, the CDR3 is TGCGCCAGCAGCCCGGGACAGGTTAGGGACGAGCAGTACTTC. Protein product: CASSPGQVRDEQYF.

The sample holds a few counts of this clonotype. The chain combines TRBV5-1 with TRBJ1-1, with D unresolved. The V end was cut by 1 base, the J end by 1 base, with 11 bases between. The CDR3 has 15 amino acids. CDR1 and CDR2 (germline): SGHRS, YFSETQ. CDR3 sequence: CASSLTVRTNTEAFF. The DNA for the CDR3 is TGCGCCAGCAGCTTGACAGTGAGAACGAACACTGAAGCTTTCTTT.

This clonotype was recorded a few times. The chain employs TRBV6-5 and TRBJ2-2; D uncertain. The V and J ends lost 2 bases and 9 bases respectively, with 16 bases between them. The CDR3 length is 15 residues. The germline V gene has CDR1 MNHEY and CDR2 SVGAGI. The CDR3 coding sequence is TGTGCCAGCAGTTACGGCCCCACCCCGGCTCGGGAGCTGTTTTTT. Translating it yields CASSYGPTPARELFF.

The sample holds a few counts of this clonotype. The V and J genes are TRBV10-3 and TRBJ2-1; D is undetermined. There are 13 residues in the CDR3. The germline V gene encodes CDR1 ENHRY and CDR2 SYGVKD. Trimming removed 2 bases from V and 3 bases from J, with 5 bases in between. CDR3 sequence: CAISEKGYNEQFF. As DNA, the CDR3 is TGTGCCATCAGTGAGAAAGGCTACAATGAGCAGTTCTTC.

This sequence joins TRBV10-3 and TRBJ2-5; D unclear. CDR3 length equals 14 residues. CDR1 ENHRY and CDR2 SYGVKD come from the germline V gene. V lost 0 bases and J 0 bases, leaving 5 bases between the germline ends. The CDR3 DNA follows: TGTGCCATCAGTGAGTCAGGCAACCAAGAGACCCAGTACTTC. It yields the protein CAISESGNQETQYF.

This sequence joins TRBV3-1 and TRBJ1-1; the D gene is possibly TRBD1 (6 bases). The germline V gene has CDR1 LGHDT and CDR2 YNNKEL (reference sequence). CDR3 length: 16 residues. Trimming took 2 bases from V and 0 from J, leaving 13 bases between them. In DNA form, the CDR3 reads TGTGCCAGCAGCCAACGGACAGTCCTGATGAACACTGAAGCTTTCTTT. Amino acids: CASSQRTVLMNTEAFF.